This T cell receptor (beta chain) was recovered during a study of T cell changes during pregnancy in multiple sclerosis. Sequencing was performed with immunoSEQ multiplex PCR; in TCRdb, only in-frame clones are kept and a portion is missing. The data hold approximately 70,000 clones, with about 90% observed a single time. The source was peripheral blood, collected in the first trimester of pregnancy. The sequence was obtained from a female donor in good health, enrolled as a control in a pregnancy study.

The CDR3: CASRAPGGYNEQFF. Here the CDR3 DNA reads TGTGCCAGCAGGGCCCCGGGTGGCTACAATGAGCAGTTCTTC. This chain links TRBV2 with TRBJ2-1; D gene unclear. Trimming shortened V by 6 bases and J by 3 bases, and 12 bases separated the two germline ends. The CDR3 runs to 14 residues. Germline loops: CDR1 SNHLY, CDR2 FYNNEI. Full variable domain (missing parts from reference TRBV2 and TRBJ2-1): EPEVTQTPSHQVTQMGQEVILRCVPISNHLYFYWYRQILGQKVEFLVSFYNNEISEKSEIFDDQFSVERPDGSNFTLKIRSTKLEDSAMYFCASRAPGGYNEQFFGPGTRLTVL.